The 17 T cell receptor beta chains given below trace back to one sample, sequenced in a study of T cell changes during pregnancy in multiple sclerosis (dated by TCRdb to the late 2010s). The library was generated by the immunoSEQ multiplex PCR assay. The table was pulled from immuneACCESS by TCRdb, which kept in-frame rearrangements only. Such tables lose some clones; where checked, under half of the loss comes from unresolved V genes, and the rest has no known cause. The sample data list around 56,000 clones, and approximately 90% of these were observed just once. Of the sample, around 2.3% falls within the top ten clones. The specimen comprised peripheral blood, sampled in the first trimester of pregnancy. The receptor set was obtained from a female donor in good health, enrolled as a control in a pregnancy study.

The chain has TRBV28 and TRBJ1-1; perhaps TRBD1 as D (6 bases). The V end was cut by 6 bases, the J end by 0 bases, with 17 bases between. The length of the CDR3 is 16 residues. Germline CDR1 and CDR2: MDHEN and SYDVKM. The CDR3 bases are TGTGCCAGCAGGTCACAGGGAATAACTATGAACACTGAAGCTTTCTTT. Protein: CASRSQGITMNTEAFF.

This rearrangement joins TRBV10-1 to TRBJ1-2; 8 nucleotides agree with TRBD1. The V gene end was trimmed by 11 bases and the J gene end by 9 bases; junction bases not matched to a gene: 26. The CDR3 contains 17 residues. Germline V gives CDR1 WNHNN, CDR2 SYGVQD (reference sequence). CDR3 sequence reads: CAPTRRDRRGPSISYTF. In DNA, the CDR3 is TGCGCCCCAACCCGCCGGGACAGGAGAGGACCTTCTATTAGCTACACCTTC.

The chain uses TRBV29-1 and TRBJ2-6; D might be TRBD2 (6 bases). The CDR3 length is 14 residues. In germline, CDR1 is SQVTM, CDR2 ANQGSEA. V was trimmed by 3 bases and J by 4 bases, leaving 10 bases between them. DNA for the CDR3: TGCAGCGTTGAGGTTGGGAGGGGGGCCAACGTCCTGACTTTC. As protein: CSVEVGRGANVLTF. The variable domain in full, completed from reference TRBV29-1 and TRBJ2-6, reads SAVISQKPSRDICQRGTSLTIQCQVDSQVTMMFWYRQQPGQSLTLIATANQGSEATYESGFVIDKFPISRPNLTFSTLTVSNMSPEDSSIYLCSVEVGRGANVLTFGAGSRLTVL.

The V and J genes are TRBV11-2 and TRBJ2-7; D possibly corresponds to TRBD1 (6 bases). This CDR3 spans 15 amino acids. The ends were cut back, 1 base at V and 5 bases at J, with 15 bases in the middle. The germline V gene encodes CDR1 SGHAT and CDR2 FQNNGV. CDR3 nucleotide sequence: TGTGCCAGCAGCTTAGGGTGGGGGCAGGGTGACGAGCAGTACTTC. Translating gives CASSLGWGQGDEQYF.

The chain recombines TRBV7-9 with TRBJ1-1; possibly TRBD1 for D (5 bases). The V gene's germline CDR1 is SEHNR and CDR2 FQNEAQ (reference sequence). This CDR3 has 15 amino acids. V lost 5 bases and J lost 4, with 17 bases in between. CDR3 amino acids: CASSPVGGASTEAFF. The CDR3 DNA sequence: TGTGCCAGCAGCCCCGTAGGAGGGGCGAGCACTGAAGCTTTCTTT.

This chain connects TRBV13 to TRBJ2-1; 11 positions agree with TRBD2. The CDR3 contains 16 residues. CDR1 and CDR2 from the germline V gene are PRHDT and FYEKMQ (reference sequence). J was trimmed by 10 bases and V by 2 bases; bases with no gene match: 10. The CDR3 bases are TGTGCCAGCAGCTTATTAACCGGGACTAGCGGAGGCGAGCAGTTCTTC. Its protein is CASSLLTGTSGGEQFF.

The CDR3 spells CASSSQGAGEKLFF. Written as DNA, the CDR3 is TGTGCCAGCAGCTCTCAGGGGGCGGGGGAAAAACTGTTTTTT. The rearrangement uses TRBV5-4 and TRBJ1-4, with 8 bases matching TRBD1. This CDR3 has 14 residues. The V gene's germline CDR1 is SGHNT and CDR2 YYREEE (reference sequence). After removal of 3 bases from V and 8 bases from J, the junction contained 6 bases not matched to a gene.

V gene TRBV15 combines with J gene TRBJ1-2; maybe TRBD1 (6 bases). The V end was cut by 4 bases, the J end by 4 bases, with 16 bases between. CDR3 length: 15 amino acids. Germline CDR1 is LNHNV and CDR2 is YYDKDF (reference sequence). This CDR3 is CATSTRTGITYGYTF. DNA of the CDR3: TGTGCCACCAGCACCAGAACAGGGATTACCTATGGCTACACCTTC.

V and J are TRBV20-1 and TRBJ1-2; D may be TRBD1 (6 bases). Per germline, CDR1 DFQATT and CDR2 SNEGSKA (reference sequence). V lost 6 bases, J lost 4 bases, and 9 bases lay in between. The CDR3 totals 11 residues. The CDR3 bases are TGCAGTGCAGGACAGAGCTATGGCTACACCTTC. Its protein product is CSAGQSYGYTF.

The rearrangement joins TRBV5-4 to TRBJ1-6; D gene uncertain. Trimming removed 0 bases at V and 0 bases at J, with 19 bases between. CDR1 SGHNT and CDR2 YYREEE come from the germline V gene (reference sequence). CDR3 length equals 20 residues. The chain's CDR3 is CASSLAAGGSGSSYNSPLHF. In nucleotides, the CDR3 is TGTGCCAGCAGCTTGGCGGCTGGCGGAAGCGGGAGCTCCTATAATTCACCCCTCCACTTT.

This chain connects TRBV5-4 to TRBJ1-2; TRBD1 is a possible D gene (5 bases). V lost 0 bases to trimming and J lost 8 bases, with 20 bases between them. Germline CDR1 is SGHNT and CDR2 is YYREEE (reference sequence). CDR3 length equals 16 residues. The CDR3 spells CASSLARVSFGRGYTF. Here the CDR3 DNA reads TGTGCCAGCAGCTTGGCCAGGGTCAGTTTCGGGAGAGGCTACACCTTC.

This rearrangement joins TRBV7-9 to TRBJ2-7; 10 bases align to TRBD1. CDR3 length equals 16 residues. With V trimmed by 4 bases and J by 5 bases, 11 bases remained unmatched. Germline CDR1 and CDR2: SEHNR and FQNEAQ (reference sequence). Written as DNA, the CDR3 is TGTGCCAGCAGCTCCACCAGGGACAGGGGTACCCACGAGCAGTACTTC. This codes for CASSSTRDRGTHEQYF.

The sample holds one count of this clone. J is TRBJ2-1 and V is TRBV18; 9 nucleotides agree with TRBD1. The CDR3 has 15 amino acids. With 4 bases clipped from V and 2 bases from J, the junction kept 3 bases outside the gene matches. Germline V gives CDR1 KGHSH, CDR2 LQKENI. The CDR3 reads CASSQDRGPYNEQFF. The CDR3, as DNA: TGTGCCAGCTCACAGGACAGGGGACCCTACAATGAGCAGTTCTTC.

The genes are TRBV30 and TRBJ1-1; a possible D gene is TRBD1 (5 bases). Trimming removed 5 bases at V and 2 bases at J, with 9 bases between. The CDR3 totals 12 residues. Germline V gene lookup returns CDR1 GTSNPN and CDR2 SVGIG (reference sequence). CDR3 sequence (DNA): TGTGCCTGGTCGACAGCTAACACTGAAGCTTTCTTT. Its translation: CAWSTANTEAFF.

The chain couples TRBV6-1 to TRBJ2-5, with unresolved D. This CDR3 contains 13 residues. The germline V gene encodes CDR1 MNHNS and CDR2 SASEGT. The V and J ends lost 5 bases and 1 base respectively, with 8 bases between them. The CDR3 nucleotides are TGTGCCAGCAGTTTTACATTCCAAGAGACCCAGTACTTC. Its translation is CASSFTFQETQYF.

The chain links TRBV2 to TRBJ2-7, with 9 positions matching TRBD1. The CDR3 sequence is 13 residues long. V lost 6 bases to trimming and J lost 2 bases; unmatched junction nucleotides: 2. The germline V gene encodes CDR1 SNHLY and CDR2 FYNNEI. The CDR3 DNA reads TGTGCCAGCAGGGGACAGGGACCCTACGAGCAGTACTTC. It encodes CASRGQGPYEQYF. The variable domain in full, completed from reference TRBV2 and TRBJ2-7, reads EPEVTQTPSHQVTQMGQEVILRCVPISNHLYFYWYRQILGQKVEFLVSFYNNEISEKSEIFDDQFSVERPDGSNFTLKIRSTKLEDSAMYFCASRGQGPYEQYFGPGTRLTVT.

The rearrangement links TRBV5-4 to TRBJ1-1; D uncertain. Trimming removed 2 bases from V and 4 bases from J, with 9 bases in between. The CDR3 runs to 13 residues. CDR1 is SGHNT and CDR2 is YYREEE in the germline V gene (reference sequence). The CDR3 DNA reads TGTGCCAGCAGCTTTGAGGTTGGCACTGAAGCTTTCTTT. It codes for CASSFEVGTEAFF. The full variable domain, completed using reference TRBV5-4 and TRBJ1-1, is ETGVTQSPTHLIKTRGQQVTLRCSSQSGHNTVSWYQQALGQGPQFIFQYYREEENGRGNFPPRFSGLQFPNYSSELNVNALELDDSALYLCASSFEVGTEAFFGQGTRLTVV.